What follows are 20 T cell receptor beta chains derived from one specimen sequenced in a study of blood T cell repertoires in COVID-19. Using immunoSEQ multiplex PCR, the repertoire was profiled, and TCRdb retains in-frame clones only, with some absent. The sample holds a few hundred thousand clones, about 90% seen once. The sample was PBMCs or T cells enriched from blood (not recorded which). The receptors derive from a woman aged 25 to 45 who had recovered from COVID-19.

V gene TRBV30 combines with J gene TRBJ2-4, with TRBD1 matching over 10 bases. The V gene end was trimmed by 4 bases and the J gene end by 12 bases; junction bases not matched to a gene: 24. Germline CDR1 is GTSNPN and CDR2 is SVGIG (reference sequence). The length of the CDR3 is 18 residues. The CDR3 region is CAWTEGWTGGPGPKAQYF. CDR3 bases: TGTGCCTGGACGGAAGGTTGGACAGGGGGTCCCGGCCCAAAAGCTCAGTACTTC.

CDR3: CSVATGGYEQYF. In DNA, the CDR3 is TGCAGCGTGGCCACAGGGGGGTACGAGCAGTACTTC. The chain links TRBV29-1 to TRBJ2-7; 8 nucleotides line up with TRBD1. The CDR3 is 12 residues long. J lost 4 bases, V lost 6 bases, and 5 bases had no gene match. From germline, CDR1 is SQVTM and CDR2 ANQGSEA.

The chain links TRBV18 to TRBJ1-1; D call uncertain. The CDR3 runs 18 residues. V lost 3 bases, J lost 0 bases, and 20 bases lay in between. Germline-derived CDR1 and CDR2 are KGHSH and LQKENI. CDR3 sequence (DNA): TGTGCCAGCTCACCGTTGAACAGTATATCCAACATGAACACTGAAGCTTTCTTT. This gives the protein CASSPLNSISNMNTEAFF.

This clone appeared many times. This chain connects TRBV10-3 to TRBJ1-6, with D possibly being TRBD1 (5 bases). There are 17 residues in the CDR3. Trimming took off 3 bases at V and 0 bases at J, with 12 bases between the two ends. Per germline, CDR1 ENHRY and CDR2 SYGVKD. For the CDR3, the DNA is TGTGCCATCAGTGAACCCCAGGGAGGCTCCTATAATTCACCCCTCCACTTT. Residues: CAISEPQGGSYNSPLHF.

This clone was found once. The chain combines TRBV28 with TRBJ1-1, with a weak D call TRBD1 (5 bases). The CDR3 totals 14 residues. Looked up from germline, CDR1 is MDHEN and CDR2 is SYDVKM. V dropped 3 bases and J dropped 4 bases, with 12 bases sitting between them. CDR3 coding DNA: TGTGCCAGCAGTTTCTACGGAGGGGCCACTGAAGCTTTCTTT. This encodes CASSFYGGATEAFF.

This chain links TRBV3-1 (or the pseudogene TRBV3-2) with TRBJ1-6; 9 bases line up with TRBD1. The germline gives CDR1 LGHDT, CDR2 YNNKEL (reference sequence). V shed 1 base and J 9 bases; nucleotides not matched to a gene: 7. The CDR3 length is 16 residues. CDR3 sequence: CASSQAVGQGTSPLHF. The CDR3 nucleotides read TGTGCCAGCAGCCAAGCGGTTGGACAGGGGACTTCACCCCTCCACTTT.

The V gene is TRBV6-8, the J gene TRBJ1-5; D might be TRBD1 (5 bases). The V end lost 8 bases, the J end lost 0 bases, and 20 bases lay between the germline ends. CDR1 and CDR2 from the germline V gene are MNHGY and SAAAGT. The CDR3 has 17 residues. CDR3 in DNA: TGTGCCAGCCCCTCGATACAGGACCCCCTTAGCAATCAGCCCCAGCATTTT. It encodes CASPSIQDPLSNQPQHF.

The chain couples TRBV5-8 to TRBJ2-2; TRBD1 matches at 8 bases. The junction had 2 bases not matched to a gene; V was cut back by 2 bases and J by 5 bases. In germline, CDR1 is SGHTS, CDR2 YDEGEE. The CDR3 is made up of 14 amino acids. This chain's CDR3 is CASSFDRGTGELFF. The DNA for the CDR3 is TGTGCCAGCAGCTTTGACAGGGGTACCGGGGAGCTGTTTTTT. Looking up the rest from reference TRBV5-8 and TRBJ2-2 gives the full variable domain: EAGVTQSPTHLIKTRGQQATLRCSPISGHTSVYWYQQALGLGLQFLLWYDEGEERNRGNFPPRFSGRQFPNYSSELNVNALELEDSALYLCASSFDRGTGELFFGEGSRLTVL.

V and J are TRBV7-8 and TRBJ1-2; TRBD1 matches at 12 bases. The germline V gene encodes CDR1 SGHVS and CDR2 FQNEAQ. This CDR3 has 16 residues. V shed 1 base, J shed 4 bases, and the junction held 4 bases outside the gene matches. CDR3 sequence (DNA): TGTGCCAGCAGCTTAGGAGGGACAGGGGGCGTCTATGGCTACACCTTC. Its translation is CASSLGGTGGVYGYTF.

The chain has TRBV13 and TRBJ1-2, with 9 nucleotides matching TRBD1. CDR3 size: 13 residues. Germline values: CDR1 PRHDT, CDR2 FYEKMQ (reference sequence). V lost 7 bases, J lost 5 bases, and 5 bases stayed unmatched. This CDR3 is CASTIDRGYGYTF. The CDR3 DNA reads TGTGCCAGCACCATCGACAGGGGGTATGGCTACACCTTC.

The chain links TRBV19 to TRBJ1-5, with D possibly being TRBD1 (6 bases). The CDR3 consists of 15 residues. Germline lookup yields CDR1 LNHDA and CDR2 SQIVND (reference sequence). Deletions cut 5 bases from V and 5 bases from J, with 16 bases between. CDR3 protein: CASSPQDRKDQPQHF. In DNA form, the CDR3 reads TGTGCCAGTAGTCCCCAAGACAGGAAAGATCAGCCCCAGCATTTT. Complete variable domain (other parts from reference TRBV19 and TRBJ1-5): DGGITQSPKYLFRKEGQNVTLSCEQNLNHDAMYWYRQDPGQGLRLIYYSQIVNDFQKGDIAEGYSVSREKKESFPLTVTSAQKNPTAFYLCASSPQDRKDQPQHFGDGTRLSIL.

This CDR3 reads CASGGVRSDREHEQFF. As DNA, the CDR3 is TGTGCCAGCGGGGGGGTAAGGTCGGACAGGGAGCATGAGCAGTTCTTC. This chain uses TRBV28 with TRBJ2-1; D possibly corresponds to TRBD1 (8 bases). Per the germline V gene, CDR1 is MDHEN and CDR2 is SYDVKM. The CDR3 spans 16 residues. Trimming pared 8 bases from V and 8 bases from J, leaving 25 bases between.

This chain links TRBV2 with TRBJ1-4; the D is unclear. CDR3 length: 17 amino acids. Trimming pared 2 bases from V and 0 bases from J, leaving 13 bases between. Germline V gene data show CDR1 as SNHLY and CDR2 as FYNNEI. Written as DNA, the CDR3 is TGTGCCAGCAGTGAAAGGAGAGGATCCGCAACTAATGAAAAACTGTTTTTT. It yields the protein CASSERRGSATNEKLFF.

V usage is TRBV7-4 and J usage is TRBJ1-2; TRBD1 is a possible D gene (5 bases). CDR3 length: 16 residues. The V gene's germline CDR1 is SGHVT and CDR2 SQSDAQ. The V and J ends lost 6 bases and 0 bases respectively, with 17 bases between them. The CDR3 DNA reads as TGTGCCAGCAGTTGGACCGGGACTCTATCTAACTATGGCTACACCTTC. Translation gives CASSWTGTLSNYGYTF. Together with reference TRBV7-4 and TRBJ1-2, the CDR3 gives the full variable domain: GAGVSQSPRYKVAKRGRDVALRCDSISGHVTLYWYRQTLGQGSEVLTYSQSDAQRDKSGRPSGRFSAERPERSVSTLKIQRTEQGDSAVYLCASSWTGTLSNYGYTFGSGTRLTVV.

This chain uses TRBV5-4 with TRBJ2-2; 13 bases line up with TRBD2. Trimming cost V 3 bases and J 16 bases; bases outside gene matches: 12. The length of the CDR3 is 15 residues. CDR1 is SGHNT, CDR2 YYREEE, per germline (reference sequence). The CDR3 sequence is CASSSTSGGFDQPFF. In nucleotides, the CDR3 is TGTGCCAGCAGCTCGACTAGCGGGGGGTTTGATCAACCGTTTTTT.

J is TRBJ1-5 and V is TRBV6-1; D possibly corresponds to TRBD1 (6 bases). The CDR3 consists of 17 residues. CDR1 and CDR2 (germline): MNHNS, SASEGT. V lost 4 bases and J 1 base, leaving 17 bases between the germline ends. The CDR3 reads CASSVRGPWGSNQPQHF. The CDR3 DNA follows: TGTGCCAGCAGTGTGCGGGGGCCCTGGGGCAGCAATCAGCCCCAGCATTTT.

V usage is TRBV13 and J usage is TRBJ2-1; TRBD2 aligns across 16 bases. V shed 6 bases and J 4 bases; nucleotides not matched to a gene: 15. The CDR3 totals 20 residues. CDR1 and CDR2 from the germline V gene are PRHDT and FYEKMQ (reference sequence). In DNA, the CDR3 is TGTGCCAGCAGAACCTATTCACCGGGACTAGCGGGGGGGCCTTACAATGAGCAGTTCTTC. It yields the protein CASRTYSPGLAGGPYNEQFF.

V and J are TRBV7-8 and TRBJ2-1; 16 bases are a match to TRBD2. This CDR3 has 16 residues. The J segment lost 8 bases and the V segment lost 5 bases, leaving 6 bases of the junction unmatched. Germline V gene data show CDR1 as SGHVS and CDR2 as FQNEAQ. CDR3 sequence reads: CASSEPGLAGGHEQFF. CDR3 coding DNA: TGTGCCAGCAGCGAACCGGGACTAGCGGGGGGGCATGAGCAGTTCTTC.

CDR3 loop: CASSLEQGWSTEAFF. CDR3 DNA sequence: TGTGCCAGCAGCTTGGAACAGGGGTGGAGCACTGAAGCTTTCTTT. This chain connects TRBV5-5 to TRBJ1-1, with 7 nucleotides matching TRBD1. The CDR3 is 15 residues long. Germline loops: CDR1 SGHKS, CDR2 YYEKEE (reference sequence). V trimming: 0 bases; J trimming: 4 bases; junction bases outside the gene matches: 6.

The chain uses TRBV18 and TRBJ2-1; D may be TRBD2 (6 bases). This CDR3 contains 16 residues. Germline CDR1 is KGHSH and CDR2 is LQKENI. V was pared by 3 bases and J by 1 base, with 13 bases between. This chain's CDR3 is CASSPGSSGSYNEQFF. DNA of the CDR3: TGTGCCAGCTCACCGGGGAGTAGCGGTTCCTACAATGAGCAGTTCTTC.